This T cell receptor beta chain comes out of a study of early T cells in non-severe SARS-CoV-2 infection. With 2 bases removed from V and 2 bases from J, the gap between germline ends came to 5 bases. The V gene's germline CDR1 is MNHEY and CDR2 SVGEGT. The CDR3 extends over 13 amino acids. TCRdb called the 5' RACE reads again in MiXCR, with one record for every CDR3 protein. The table lists around 98,000 distinct CDR3 sequences, around 10% of them singletons. The chain employs TRBV6-2 or TRBV6-3 and TRBJ2-3, with D unresolved. The receptor was derived from an adult who was a healthcare worker with PCR-confirmed SARS-CoV-2 infection or an uninfected control (not recorded which). Material for sequencing was whole blood. For the CDR3, the DNA is TGTGCCAGCAGTTACCGGCCCACAGATACGCAGTATTTT. Protein: CASSYRPTDTQYF.